The clone carrying this T cell receptor (beta chain) was detected many times. TCRdb recomputed clones from the PCR reads via MiXCR. The profile shows 20,000 to 30,000 clones, around 20% of them singletons. Each patient came to thyroid surgery without any prior treatment (of any kind). These data are taken from a study of metastatic and nonmetastatic thyroid tumors. The CDR3 is made up of 13 amino acids. The J segment lost 11 bases and the V segment lost 0 bases, leaving 7 bases of the junction unmatched. The germline CDR1 and CDR2 sequences are SGHKS and YYEKEE (reference sequence). Sequenced material: blood. V and J are TRBV5-5 and TRBJ1-1; 7 bases map to TRBD1. This receptor was identified in a female donor with papillary thyroid cancer or a benign thyroid nodule (not recorded which). Some clones in this sample may be carry-over from other donors' samples. This CDR3 is CASSLEGGLGAFF. The CDR3 DNA reads as TGTGCCAGCAGCTTGGAAGGGGGCCTAGGGGCTTTCTTT. Looking up the rest from reference TRBV5-5 and TRBJ1-1 gives the full variable domain: DAGVTQSPTHLIKTRGQQVTLRCSPISGHKSVSWYQQVLGQGPQFIFQYYEKEERGRGNFPDRFSARQFPNYSSELNVNALLLGDSALYLCASSLEGGLGAFFGQGTRLTVV.